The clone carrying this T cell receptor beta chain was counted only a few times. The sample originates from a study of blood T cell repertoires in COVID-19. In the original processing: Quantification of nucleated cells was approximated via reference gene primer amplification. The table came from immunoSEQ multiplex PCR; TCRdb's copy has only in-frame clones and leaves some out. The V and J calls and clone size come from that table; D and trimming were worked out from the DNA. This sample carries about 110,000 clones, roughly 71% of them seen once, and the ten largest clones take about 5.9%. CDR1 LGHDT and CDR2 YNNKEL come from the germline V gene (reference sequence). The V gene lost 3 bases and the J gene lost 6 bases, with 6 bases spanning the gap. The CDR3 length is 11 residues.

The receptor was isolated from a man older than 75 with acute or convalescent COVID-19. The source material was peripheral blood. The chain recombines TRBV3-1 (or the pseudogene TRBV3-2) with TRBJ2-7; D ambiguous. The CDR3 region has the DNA TGTGCCAGCAGCCATGCAGGCGAGCAGTACTTC. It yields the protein CASSHAGEQYF.